This TCR beta chain came from a study of cytomegalovirus exposure and HLA in healthy donors. Both 60 Vbeta primers and 13 Jbeta primers went into the PCR. Per the original methods: In a later analysis, roughly 10 million of around 75 million unique beta chains occurred in at least two donors. The protocol was immunoSEQ multiplex PCR, while the TCRdb copy is restricted to in-frame clones and leaves out a portion. The DNA gave D and trimming, while V, J and clone size come from that table. The data hold approximately 180,000 clones, with roughly 80% observed a single time. The CDR3 is 13 amino acids. V was cut by 7 bases and J by 7 bases, with 13 bases left in between. The germline CDR1 and CDR2 sequences are MNHNY and SVGAGI (reference sequence). General study results and limits: In vitro testing confirmed a few CMV-associated chains as specific for CMV antigens.

About this clone itself: What it binds is unknown.

The chain employs TRBV6-6 and TRBJ1-4; tentatively, D is TRBD1 (6 bases). Sample: PBMCs. The TCR comes from a young woman in good health and CMV-seronegative. Written as DNA, the CDR3 is TGTGCCAGCACCCGGAGCAGGGGTGAAAAACTGTTTTTT. Protein: CASTRSRGEKLFF.